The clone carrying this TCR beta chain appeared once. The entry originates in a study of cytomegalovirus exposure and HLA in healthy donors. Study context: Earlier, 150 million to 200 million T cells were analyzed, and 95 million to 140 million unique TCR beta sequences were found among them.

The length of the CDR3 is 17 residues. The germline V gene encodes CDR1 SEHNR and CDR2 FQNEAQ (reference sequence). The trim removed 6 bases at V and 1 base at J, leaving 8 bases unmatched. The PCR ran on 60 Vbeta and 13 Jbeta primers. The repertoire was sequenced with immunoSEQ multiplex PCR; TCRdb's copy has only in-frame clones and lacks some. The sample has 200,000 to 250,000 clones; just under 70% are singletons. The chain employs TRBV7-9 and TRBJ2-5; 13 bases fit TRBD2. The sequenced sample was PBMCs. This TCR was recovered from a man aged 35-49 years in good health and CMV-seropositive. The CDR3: CASSSPRTSGGQETQYF. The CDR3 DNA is TGTGCCAGCAGTTCTCCTAGGACTAGCGGGGGCCAAGAGACCCAGTACTTC. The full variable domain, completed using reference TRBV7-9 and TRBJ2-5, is DTGVSQNPRHKITKRGQNVTFRCDPISEHNRLYWYRQTLGQGPEFLTYFQNEAQLEKSRLLSDRFSAERPKGSFSTLEIQRTEQGDSAMYLCASSSPRTSGGQETQYFGPGTRLLVL.